One and the same sample provided the 9 T cell receptor beta chains below, sequenced in a study of T cells in Graves' hyperthyroidism and ophthalmopathy. The TCR beta CDR3 regions underwent amplification using RNA transcripts as the source. The TCR CDR3 was amplified in a first-round RT-PCR using the HTBI primer set. TCRdb re-called the multiplex PCR reads through MiXCR, storing one row per CDR3 protein. The table has roughly 700,000 distinct CDR3 sequences, roughly a third seen once. The sequenced sample was blood. These receptors came from a woman aged 40 to 50 with Graves' hyperthyroidism.

This clonotype occurred many times. The genes are TRBV7-2 and TRBJ2-5; the D is unclear. This CDR3 comprises 14 residues. The germline V gene has CDR1 SGHTA and CDR2 FQGNSA. The V and J ends lost 1 base and 4 bases respectively, with 10 bases between them. CDR3: CASSLGGIRETQYF. The CDR3 bases are TGTGCCAGCAGCTTAGGTGGGATCCGAGAGACCCAGTACTTC.

This clonotype was counted ten times or more. V is TRBV10-3 and J is TRBJ1-6, with D maybe TRBD1 (6 bases). Germline V gives CDR1 ENHRY, CDR2 SYGVKD. The CDR3 length is 15 residues. V lost 6 bases, J lost 7 bases, and 16 bases lay in between. DNA for the CDR3: TGTGCCATCAGGGAACAGGGTTTCGGAAATTCACCCCTCCACTTT. Translation: CAIREQGFGNSPLHF.

This clonotype was found a few times. The chain has TRBV10-2 and TRBJ2-2; D remains unclear. Trimming cost V 7 bases and J 4 bases, with 10 bases left between them. The length of the CDR3 is 13 residues. CDR1 WSHSY and CDR2 SAAADI come from the germline V gene. The CDR3 region has the DNA TGCGCCAGCACAGGAAGAAGCACCGGGGAGCTGTTTTTT. It encodes CASTGRSTGELFF.

The V and J genes are TRBV6-1 and TRBJ1-5; D ambiguous. The V end was cut by 7 bases, the J end by 5 bases, with 12 bases between. Looked up from germline, CDR1 is MNHNS and CDR2 is SASEGT. This CDR3 is 13 amino acids long. In nucleotides, the CDR3 is TGTGCCAGCAATTTGGGTGGGGATCAGCCCCAGCATTTT. This encodes CASNLGGDQPQHF.

This clonotype has ten or more counts. The rearrangement links TRBV7-2 to TRBJ1-2, with D unresolved. The V gene's germline CDR1 is SGHTA and CDR2 FQGNSA. Trimming stripped 0 bases from V and 4 bases from J, with 9 bases between. This CDR3 region has 14 residues. The CDR3 bases are TGTGCCAGCAGCTTAGCTACAGCATCCTATGGCTACACCTTC. It encodes CASSLATASYGYTF. Full variable domain (rest looked up from reference TRBV7-2 and TRBJ1-2): GAGVSQSPSNKVTEKGKDVELRCDPISGHTALYWYRQSLGQGLEFLIYFQGNSAPDKSGLPSDRFSAERTGGSVSTLTIQRTQQEDSAVYLCASSLATASYGYTFGSGTRLTVV.

This clonotype has ten or more counts. The J gene is TRBJ2-5, the V gene TRBV24-1; TRBD2 matches at 13 bases. The CDR3 contains 16 residues. Germline V gene sequence: CDR1 KGHDR, CDR2 SFDVKD. Losses at the gene ends were 6 bases for V and 4 bases for J; bases not matched to a gene: 7. As DNA, the CDR3 is TGTGCCACCAGTCCAACTAGCGGGGGGGCTAGAGAGACCCAGTACTTC. It codes for CATSPTSGGARETQYF.

This rearrangement joins TRBV9 to TRBJ1-2; TRBD1 agrees at 9 bases. The CDR3 extends over 16 amino acids. V dropped 3 bases and J dropped 8; count of bases not matched to a gene: 14. Germline CDR1 reads SGDLS; CDR2 reads YYNGEE. For the CDR3, the DNA is TGTGCCAGCAGCGGGATAGTGGACAGGGGACATGACGGCTACACCTTC. Amino acids: CASSGIVDRGHDGYTF.

The V and J genes are TRBV7-2 and TRBJ2-7, with D tentatively TRBD2 (5 bases). The germline gives CDR1 SGHTA, CDR2 FQGNSA. This CDR3 is built from 14 residues. Trimming removed 5 bases at V and 2 bases at J, with 13 bases between. The CDR3 spells CASSPSPAAYEQYF. The CDR3 DNA is TGTGCCAGCAGCCCGAGTCCAGCGGCCTACGAGCAGTACTTC.

This clonotype showed up just a few times. The chain joins TRBV7-9 to TRBJ2-2; D gene unclear. The germline V gene has CDR1 SEHNR and CDR2 FQNEAQ (reference sequence). CDR3 size: 12 residues. Trimming shortened V by 5 bases and J by 7 bases, and 8 bases separated the two germline ends. This chain's CDR3 is CASSQPYGELFF. CDR3 DNA: TGTGCCAGCAGCCAACCCTACGGGGAGCTGTTTTTT.